Presented here are 21 T cell receptor beta chains from one specimen sequenced in a study of shared clonotypes between healthy human individuals. The data were produced by immunoSEQ multiplex PCR, yet TCRdb's version contains in-frame clones alone and is incomplete. Here the sample spans about 480,000 clones, about 80% being singletons. Specimen: PBMCs. The receptors stem from a woman in her 40s in good health. Some clones in this sample may be carry-over from other donors' samples.

This sequence joins TRBV18 and TRBJ2-4, with D perhaps matching TRBD1 or TRBD2 (5 bases each). CDR1 KGHSH and CDR2 LQKENI come from the germline V gene. V shed 2 bases and J shed 8 bases, with 16 bases lying between them. The CDR3 is 15 residues long. This CDR3 reads CASSPGDGGFDIQYF. CDR3 nucleotides: TGTGCCAGCTCACCAGGGGACGGCGGCTTTGACATTCAGTACTTC.

The chain combines TRBV27 with TRBJ2-6; D is unclear. Germline V lookup: CDR1 MNHEY, CDR2 SMNVEV (reference sequence). The CDR3 covers 14 residues. V lost 5 bases and J lost 0, with 5 bases in between. In DNA form, the CDR3 reads TGTGCCAGCAGTCCCCACTCTGGGGCCAACGTCCTGACTTTC. Translation: CASSPHSGANVLTF.

This chain links TRBV5-4 with TRBJ2-3, with TRBD2 matching over 9 bases. Germline values: CDR1 SGHNT, CDR2 YYREEE (reference sequence). The trim removed 2 bases at V and 4 bases at J, leaving 5 bases unmatched. This CDR3 contains 15 residues. The CDR3 region is CASSFLAGAADTQYF. CDR3 DNA sequence: TGTGCCAGCAGCTTCTTAGCGGGAGCGGCAGATACGCAGTATTTT.

The chain combines TRBV7-2 with TRBJ2-7; D unclear. This CDR3 has 13 residues. Looked up from germline, CDR1 is SGHTA and CDR2 is FQGNSA. Trimming stripped 7 bases from V and 1 base from J, with 11 bases between. The CDR3 sequence: CASTPGGSYEQYF. CDR3 in DNA: TGTGCCAGCACCCCAGGTGGGTCCTACGAGCAGTACTTC.

This clone was recorded a few times. The chain carries TRBV7-3 and TRBJ1-1, with 9 bases lining up with TRBD1. J gave up 1 base and V 5 bases, and 8 bases lay outside the gene matches. This CDR3 comprises 16 residues. From germline, CDR1 is SGHTA and CDR2 FQGTGA. CDR3 nucleotide sequence: TGTGCCAGCAGCCGGGACAGGGTAGGGGAGAACACTGAAGCTTTCTTT. Translation: CASSRDRVGENTEAFF.

Here the CDR3 reads CASSPSLAGEQFF. The CDR3 DNA sequence: TGTGCCAGCTCACCATCCCTAGCGGGAGAGCAGTTCTTC. V usage is TRBV18 and J usage is TRBJ2-1, with TRBD2 matching over 9 bases. The CDR3 extends over 13 amino acids. Per the germline V gene, CDR1 is KGHSH and CDR2 is LQKENI. J gave up 10 bases and V 2 bases, and 3 bases lay outside the gene matches.

This clone was seen more than once but under ten times. The chain joins TRBV28 to TRBJ1-4; a weak D match, TRBD1 (5 bases). CDR1 and CDR2 from the germline V gene are MDHEN and SYDVKM. The V and J ends lost 4 bases and 6 bases respectively, with 12 bases between them. The CDR3 loop spans 14 amino acids. Written as DNA, the CDR3 is TGTGCCAGCAGTTCAGGGACCGAGTATGAAAAACTGTTTTTT. Protein product: CASSSGTEYEKLFF.

This clone was recorded once. The chain employs TRBV6-6 and TRBJ1-2; weak D call: TRBD1 (5 bases). V lost 5 bases and J 1 base, leaving 11 bases between the germline ends. The CDR3 loop spans 14 amino acids. Germline-derived CDR1 and CDR2 are MNHNY and SVGAGI (reference sequence). CDR3 coding DNA: TGTGCCAGCAGTAAGGACACGATTAACTATGGCTACACCTTC. It codes for CASSKDTINYGYTF.

The J gene is TRBJ2-2, the V gene TRBV5-4, with D possibly being TRBD1 or TRBD2 (5 bases each). Trimming removed 0 bases at V and 1 base at J, with 13 bases between. Germline V gene lookup returns CDR1 SGHNT and CDR2 YYREEE (reference sequence). The CDR3 consists of 17 residues. CDR3: CASSLALGTGNTGELFF. The CDR3 DNA follows: TGTGCCAGCAGCTTGGCCCTCGGGACGGGGAACACCGGGGAGCTGTTTTTT.

This clone was detected only a few times. The chain joins TRBV5-4 to TRBJ2-5; D unresolved. Between the trimmed V and J ends, which lost 0 bases and 5 bases, there was a span of 14 bases. Germline V CDR1 and CDR2: SGHNT, YYREEE (reference sequence). CDR3 length: 15 residues. The CDR3 spells CASSLAFLPEETQYF. CDR3 bases: TGTGCCAGCAGCTTGGCCTTCTTGCCAGAGGAGACCCAGTACTTC.

The chain joins TRBV7-8 to TRBJ2-5, with D maybe TRBD1 (5 bases). The end of the DNA is better explained by TRBJ2-7, so the J call may be wrong. The germline V gene encodes CDR1 SGHVS and CDR2 FQNEAQ. CDR3 length: 13 residues. CDR3: CASSGRVSYEQYF. CDR3 coding DNA: TGTGCCAGCAGCGGCAGGGTCTCCTACGAGCAGTACTTC.

The J gene is TRBJ2-5, the V gene TRBV10-2; D might be TRBD2 (5 bases). Germline V gene lookup returns CDR1 WSHSY and CDR2 SAAADI. The CDR3 runs to 16 residues. V was trimmed by 1 base and J by 0 bases, leaving 12 bases between them. The CDR3 reads CASSEFGLKNQETQYF. CDR3 sequence (DNA): TGCGCCAGCAGTGAGTTCGGACTCAAGAACCAAGAGACCCAGTACTTC.

The gene calls are TRBV7-3 and TRBJ2-5; perhaps D is TRBD1 or TRBD2 (6 bases each). V gave up 2 bases and J gave up 4 bases, with 14 bases separating them. Germline V gene sequence: CDR1 SGHTA, CDR2 FQGTGA. The CDR3 runs to 15 residues. The CDR3 sequence: CASSLGGGPRETQYF. In DNA form, the CDR3 reads TGTGCCAGCAGCTTAGGTGGGGGGCCGCGAGAGACCCAGTACTTC.

Note on this clone: In the same sample, other DNA sequences code for this CDR3. The V gene is TRBV5-1, the J gene TRBJ1-2, with D maybe TRBD1 (5 bases). The CDR3 runs 14 residues. Germline V gene lookup returns CDR1 SGHRS and CDR2 YFSETQ. Trimming took off 2 bases at V and 3 bases at J, with 11 bases between the two ends. CDR3 sequence: CASSLTTGDYGYTF. CDR3 coding DNA: TGCGCCAGCAGCTTAACTACAGGTGACTATGGCTACACCTTC.

With regard to this clone: Other nucleotide sequences from this sample produce the same CDR3. V and J are TRBV5-6 and TRBJ1-4; unclear D gene. V lost 2 bases, J lost 0 bases, and 5 bases lay in between. There are 14 residues in the CDR3. Germline CDR1 is SGHDT and CDR2 is YYEEEE. CDR3 loop: CASSFGATNEKLFF. The CDR3 coding sequence is TGTGCCAGCAGCTTCGGGGCAACTAATGAAAAACTGTTTTTT.

The chain links TRBV7-9 to TRBJ2-7; TRBD1 aligns across 9 bases. Germline CDR1 SEHNR, CDR2 FQNEAQ (reference sequence). The CDR3 length is 16 residues. V was clipped by 1 base and J by 0 bases; unmatched bases: 4. Here the CDR3 DNA reads TGTGCCAGCAGCTTAGGGACAGGGGTTAACTCCTACGAGCAGTACTTC. Amino acid sequence: CASSLGTGVNSYEQYF.

DNA for the CDR3: TGCGCCAGCAGCGGCGGGACAGGGGGCTCGGAGACCCAGTACTTC. Its translation: CASSGGTGGSETQYF. The chain combines TRBV5-1 with TRBJ2-5; 12 bases agree with TRBD1. Germline V gene data show CDR1 as SGHRS and CDR2 as YFSETQ. The CDR3 is 15 residues long. Trimming removed 4 bases from V and 5 bases from J; junction bases left unmatched: 6. Variable domain in full (rest from reference TRBV5-1 and TRBJ2-5): KAGVTQTPRYLIKTRGQQVTLSCSPISGHRSVSWYQQTPGQGLQFLFEYFSETQRNKGNFPGRFSGRQFSNSRSEMNVSTLELGDSALYLCASSGGTGGSETQYFGPGTRLLVL.

The chain joins TRBV19 to TRBJ2-1, with TRBD2 as a possible D gene (6 bases). CDR3 length equals 14 residues. Germline assignment: CDR1 LNHDA and CDR2 SQIVND (reference sequence). V lost 3 bases, J lost 7 bases, and 13 bases lay in between. CDR3 coding DNA: TGTGCCAGTAGTATTCCCGGGAGAGGGAATGAGCAGTTCTTC. Encoded protein: CASSIPGRGNEQFF.

The chain combines TRBV6-1 with TRBJ1-1; a weak D match, TRBD1 (6 bases). Trimming left V 2 bases short and J 2 bases short, with 12 bases between. Germline V lookup: CDR1 MNHNS, CDR2 SASEGT. This CDR3 contains 15 residues. The CDR3 sequence: CASSEYGGPNTEAFF. CDR3 DNA: TGTGCCAGCAGTGAATATGGGGGGCCAAACACTGAAGCTTTCTTT.

V and J are TRBV18 and TRBJ1-4; no firm D call. There are 13 residues in the CDR3. CDR1 and CDR2 from the germline V gene are KGHSH and LQKENI. V shed 4 bases and J shed 5 bases, with 8 bases lying between them. The CDR3: CASSRARNEKLFF. The CDR3 region has the DNA TGTGCCAGCTCACGCGCACGGAATGAAAAACTGTTTTTT. Variable domain in full (rest from reference TRBV18 and TRBJ1-4): NAGVMQNPRHLVRRRGQEARLRCSPMKGHSHVYWYRQLPEEGLKFMVYLQKENIIDESGMPKERFSAEFPKEGPSILRIQQVVRGDSAAYFCASSRARNEKLFFGSGTQLSVL.

This rearrangement joins TRBV9 to TRBJ2-7; TRBD2 is a possible D gene (7 bases). Trimming cost V 0 bases and J 6 bases, with 16 bases left between them. This CDR3 comprises 15 residues. Germline CDR1 and CDR2: SGDLS and YYNGEE. The CDR3 sequence is CASSVDGGRVAEQYF. In nucleotides, the CDR3 is TGTGCCAGCAGCGTAGACGGGGGGCGGGTAGCCGAGCAGTACTTC. Full variable domain (missing parts from reference TRBV9 and TRBJ2-7): DSGVTQTPKHLITATGQRVTLRCSPRSGDLSVYWYQQSLDQGLQFLIQYYNGEERAKGNILERFSAQQFPDLHSELNLSSLELGDSALYFCASSVDGGRVAEQYFGPGTRLTVT.